This entry concerns a single T cell receptor (beta chain). Its antigen is still unknown. This sample is part of a study of OX40 agonist ivuxolimab in advanced cancers. As for the study in general: Every 2 weeks, ivuxolimab was infused into the patients intravenously at between 0.01 and 10 mg/kg. Participants could have had prior anti-PD-1, anti-PD-L1 or anti-CTLA-4 therapy, and 40% had some. Points from the study as a whole: Normalized T-cell clonal expansion was also low in some nonresponders. Circulating CD4+ and CD8+ T cells showed clonal expansion by week 6 at 0.1 to 3.0 mg/kg.

Clones were sequenced by immunoSEQ multiplex PCR, and TCRdb holds only the in-frame ones, with some missing. The data contain about 7,700 clones, more than 65% of them singletons. CDR1 MNHEY and CDR2 SMNVEV come from the germline V gene (reference sequence). CDR3 size: 16 residues. The V and J ends lost 6 bases and 5 bases, in that order; junction bases with no gene match: 10. The starting material was CD4+ or CD8+ T cells sorted from blood, obtained in a trial of the OX40 agonist ivuxolimab. The origin of this receptor is an adult with an advanced solid tumor such as melanoma, head and neck, liver or kidney cancer. The genes are TRBV27 and TRBJ1-1; 12 bases are shared with TRBD1. CDR3 residues: CASSLGTGGEGTEAFF. In nucleotides, the CDR3 is TGTGCCAGCAGCCTCGGGACAGGGGGCGAGGGGACTGAAGCTTTCTTT.